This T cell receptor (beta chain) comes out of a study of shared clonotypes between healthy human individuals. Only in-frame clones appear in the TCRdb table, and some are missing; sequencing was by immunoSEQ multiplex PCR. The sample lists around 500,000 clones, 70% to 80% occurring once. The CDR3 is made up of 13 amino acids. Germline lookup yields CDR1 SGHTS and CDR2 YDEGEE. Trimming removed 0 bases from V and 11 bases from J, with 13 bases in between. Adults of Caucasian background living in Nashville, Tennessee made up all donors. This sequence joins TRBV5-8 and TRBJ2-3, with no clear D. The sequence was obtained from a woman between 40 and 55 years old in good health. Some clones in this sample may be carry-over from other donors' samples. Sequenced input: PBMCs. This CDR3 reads CASSLASRSGQYF. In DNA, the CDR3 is TGTGCCAGCAGCTTGGCGAGCAGGAGTGGGCAGTATTTT. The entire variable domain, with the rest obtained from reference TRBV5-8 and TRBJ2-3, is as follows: EAGVTQSPTHLIKTRGQQATLRCSPISGHTSVYWYQQALGLGLQFLLWYDEGEERNRGNFPPRFSGRQFPNYSSELNVNALELEDSALYLCASSLASRSGQYFGPGTRLTVL.